In its sample, the clone carrying this T cell receptor beta chain was seen once. Its antigen remains unidentified. Assay used: immunoSEQ multiplex PCR; TCRdb lists only in-frame clones, some missing. The repertoire has about 180,000 clones, 88% of them found once; the top ten carry roughly 0.5%. CDR3 length: 13 residues. Germline V lookup: CDR1 LNHDA, CDR2 SQIVND (reference sequence). V lost 8 bases and J 5 bases, leaving 10 bases between the germline ends. This entry belongs to a study of T cell responses to AZD1222 COVID-19 vaccine. The overall study: The analysis combined second doses at about 4 or about 12 weeks. Findings and caveats of the study: Most donors were white British, females outnumbered males, and clonal diversity was possibly underestimated. The repertoires were collected only after the peak T cell response. Among vaccine-associated CD4 TCRs, coverage spanned spike, with dominance at 160-218 and 743-854.

The chain employs TRBV19 and TRBJ1-6, with unresolved D. This TCR was recovered from an adult in good health. Sample: peripheral blood, taken on day 0 of AZD1222 vaccination. CDR3 in DNA: TGTGCCAGTTGTCAAGAAAATAATTCACCCCTCCACTTT. Translation gives CASCQENNSPLHF.